The 6 T cell receptor beta chains below come from one sample, sequenced in a study of cytomegalovirus exposure and HLA in healthy donors (dated by TCRdb to about 2017). The method behind the library was the immunoSEQ multiplex PCR assay. A mixture of 60 forward primers for TCR Vbeta segments and 13 reverse primers for TCR Jbeta segments was used in the multiplex PCR. Sourced from immuneACCESS, this table was stored by TCRdb with only in-frame sequences that have V and J called. A share of the clones is absent; for the studies checked, an unresolved V gene accounts for under half, and the remainder has no known explanation. This sample has approximately 290,000 clones in its table, and about 80% of those were observed once. The ten largest make up 0.3% to 0.35% of the sample. The sample comprised PBMCs. These receptors all stem from a girl aged 2-10 years in good health and CMV-seronegative.

This chain uses TRBV9 with TRBJ1-4; TRBD1 might be the D (6 bases). The CDR3 runs to 14 residues. The germline CDR1 and CDR2 sequences are SGDLS and YYNGEE. V was clipped by 3 bases and J by 0 bases, with 6 bases between them. DNA of the CDR3: TGTGCCAGCAGCGGGACAGCAACTAATGAAAAACTGTTTTTT. Amino acid sequence: CASSGTATNEKLFF. Together with reference TRBV9 and TRBJ1-4, the CDR3 gives the full variable domain: DSGVTQTPKHLITATGQRVTLRCSPRSGDLSVYWYQQSLDQGLQFLIQYYNGEERAKGNILERFSAQQFPDLHSELNLSSLELGDSALYFCASSGTATNEKLFFGSGTQLSVL.

The CDR3 sequence is CAWSVQEGEQYF. DNA of the CDR3: TGTGCCTGGAGTGTACAAGAGGGCGAGCAGTACTTC. The chain uses TRBV30 and TRBJ2-7; D possibly corresponds to TRBD2 (5 bases). Germline-derived CDR1 and CDR2 are GTSNPN and SVGIG (reference sequence). The V and J ends lost 0 bases and 6 bases respectively, with 9 bases between them. This CDR3 spans 12 amino acids.

CDR3 in DNA: TGTGCCAGCAGGGCCGGGTTCGTCTCCTACGAGCAGTACTTC. This encodes CASRAGFVSYEQYF. V and J are TRBV6-6 and TRBJ2-7; D gene ambiguous. Germline V gene lookup returns CDR1 MNHNY and CDR2 SVGAGI (reference sequence). V lost 6 bases and J lost 0, with 12 bases in between. The CDR3 runs to 14 residues.

V usage is TRBV7-2 and J usage is TRBJ1-2; 7 bases fit TRBD1. Unmatched junction bases numbered 16, after V lost 5 bases and J lost 4 bases. There are 17 residues in the CDR3. The germline V gene has CDR1 SGHTA and CDR2 FQGNSA. The CDR3 region has the DNA TGTGCCAGCAGCCGGGGACAGTTTCGCGCGTTGGGCTATGGCTACACCTTC. Translation gives CASSRGQFRALGYGYTF. Drawing the rest from reference TRBV7-2 and TRBJ1-2, the complete variable domain is GAGVSQSPSNKVTEKGKDVELRCDPISGHTALYWYRQSLGQGLEFLIYFQGNSAPDKSGLPSDRFSAERTGGSVSTLTIQRTQQEDSAVYLCASSRGQFRALGYGYTFGSGTRLTVV.

V and J are TRBV7-9 and TRBJ2-3; TRBD2 matches 9 bases. There are 17 residues in the CDR3. Germline CDR1 reads SEHNR; CDR2 reads FQNEAQ (reference sequence). The trim removed 6 bases at V and 0 bases at J, leaving 10 bases unmatched. The CDR3 sequence: CASRSFSGGPSTDTQYF. The CDR3 nucleotides read TGTGCCAGCAGATCGTTCAGCGGGGGGCCAAGCACAGATACGCAGTATTTT.

The chain recombines TRBV6-1 with TRBJ1-2; D may be TRBD1 (5 bases). With 2 bases removed from V and 4 bases from J, the gap between germline ends came to 11 bases. Germline CDR1 MNHNS, CDR2 SASEGT. The CDR3 is made up of 14 amino acids. The CDR3 DNA sequence: TGTGCCAGCAGTGAATGGGGCAACTCCTATGGCTACACCTTC. Amino acid sequence: CASSEWGNSYGYTF.